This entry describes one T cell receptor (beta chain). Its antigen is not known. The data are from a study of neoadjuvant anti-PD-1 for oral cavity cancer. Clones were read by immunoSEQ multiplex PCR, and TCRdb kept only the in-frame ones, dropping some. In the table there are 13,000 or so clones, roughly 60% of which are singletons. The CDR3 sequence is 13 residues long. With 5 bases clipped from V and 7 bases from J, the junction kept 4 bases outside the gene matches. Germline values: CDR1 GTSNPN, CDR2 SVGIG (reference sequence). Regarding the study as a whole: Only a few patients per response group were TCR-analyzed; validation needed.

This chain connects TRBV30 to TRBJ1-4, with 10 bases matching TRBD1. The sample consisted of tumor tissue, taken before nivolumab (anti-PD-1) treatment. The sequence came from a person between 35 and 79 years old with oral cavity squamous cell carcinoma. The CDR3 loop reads CAWDRGLSEKLFF. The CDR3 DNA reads TGTGCCTGGGACAGGGGGCTAAGTGAAAAACTGTTTTTT.